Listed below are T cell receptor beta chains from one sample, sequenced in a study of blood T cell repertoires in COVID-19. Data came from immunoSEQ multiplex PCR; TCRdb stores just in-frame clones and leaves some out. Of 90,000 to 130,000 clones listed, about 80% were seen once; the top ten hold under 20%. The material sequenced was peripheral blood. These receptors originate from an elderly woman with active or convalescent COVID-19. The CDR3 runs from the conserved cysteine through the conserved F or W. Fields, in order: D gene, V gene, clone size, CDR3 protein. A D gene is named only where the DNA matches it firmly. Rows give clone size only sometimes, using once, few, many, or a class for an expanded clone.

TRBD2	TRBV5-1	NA	CATSWRETTGELFF
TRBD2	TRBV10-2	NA	CASSEWAGLARGGNKNIQYF
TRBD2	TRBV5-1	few	CASSSLAGNTGELFF
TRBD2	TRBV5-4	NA	CASSRPTSGDTGELFF
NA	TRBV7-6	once	CASSFSGTYPTDTQYF
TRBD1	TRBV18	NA	CASSPLMTGTNEQFF
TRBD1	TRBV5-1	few	CASSLVGQGINEQFF
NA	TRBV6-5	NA	CASTPQGRAEAFF
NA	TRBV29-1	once	CSVVGVAYEQYF
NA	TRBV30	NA	CAWSVAGPGISPLHF
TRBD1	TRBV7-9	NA	CASSGRQGSHGYTF
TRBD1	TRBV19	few	CASSARAGGGEAFF
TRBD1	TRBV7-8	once	CASNRDSSGNTIYF
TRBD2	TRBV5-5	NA	CASSPVVLAGVLFF
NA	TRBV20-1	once	CSASWRSKAFF
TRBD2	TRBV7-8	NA	CASTGIELAGDEQYF
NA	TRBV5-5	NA	CASSLVWSDSNQPQHF
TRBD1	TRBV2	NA	CASRPGQGPDTQYF
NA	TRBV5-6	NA	CASSFGTGNEQYF
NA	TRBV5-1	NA	CASSVGQSNTGELFF
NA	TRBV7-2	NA	CASSLQGLQPQHF
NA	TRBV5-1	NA	CASSLVANSYNEQFF